This TCR beta chain was captured in a study of shared clonotypes between healthy human individuals (dated by TCRdb to 2018 to 2021). Looking at the study overall: The cohort comprised a couple of women and a few men aged 18 to 49 years. For each donor, three plates each were used for CD4 naive and CD4 memory, two plates were used for CD8 naive, and one plate was used for CD8 memory. To estimate repertoire size and how much clonotypes are shared between individuals, the study performed deep sequencing of blood TCR repertoires from five healthy adults. To increase sequencing depth and limit assay-specific biases, TCR repertoire library preparation and sequencing were carried out by different laboratories using diverse techniques. Between about 0.8 and 8.9 billion PBMCs per donor were obtained by leukapheresis. Points the paper makes about the study in general: Based on pairwise subsampling, the degree of clonotype sharing among donors was expected to be affected by sequencing depth. Sampling was restricted to blood, and TCR repertoires in tissue are likely to differ from TCR repertoires in blood. Higher generation probabilities were observed for clonotypes shared by all four sorted-subset donors than for non-shared clonotypes. Across a few donors, about 5% of naive CD4, approximately 3.6% of naive CD8, 2.3% of memory CD4, and approximately 0.42% of memory CD8 clonotypes were shared. Even with the large sequencing depth, rarefaction of the sorted-subset datasets indicated that sequencing was incomplete. The small number of donors limited the genetic and exposure-history diversity represented. Estimated clonotype richness was generally larger for naive than for memory subsets.

Ends trimmed: V by 4 bases, J by 12 bases; bases unmatched to a gene: 9. From a lookup of the germline V gene (reference sequence), CDR1 and CDR2 are MNHEY and SMNVEV. The CDR3 numbers 13 residues from cysteine through phenylalanine. Just the 39-base CDR3 DNA is kept, in frame starting at base 1. Using the deep immunoSEQ assay, TCR CDR3 regions were amplified from genomic DNA by multiplex PCR. Extracted genomic DNA from each cell subset was spread evenly across all wells of several immunoSEQ 96-well plates, with each plate serving as a replicate. For sorted subsets, roughly 0.2 ug genomic DNA, equal to about 30,000 T cell genomes, was loaded into each replicate PCR. Purified libraries were measured with a Qubit 3.0 fluorometer, size-checked on a Bioanalyzer 2100, and measured again with the KAPA Library Quantification kit. Every immunoSEQ 96-well plate was sequenced on a dedicated single-read 150-cycle Illumina NextSeq 550 flow cell. The original methods were these. Because only junctional sequences without quality scores were contained in the immunoSEQ output, filtering matching that applied to full-length reads could not be performed. Sequences were annotated with PyIR, a Python wrapper for IgBLAST v1.9, using IMGT germline references to assign V/J genes and CDR3. Any read was removed if the V/J assignment was weak (E-value above 1e-6), the CDR3 was missing, or the read contained stop codons, out-of-frame junctions, or ambiguous translated residues. A V3J clonotype was defined by an identical inferred V gene, J gene, and CDR3 amino acid sequence. The percentage overlap between two repertoires was calculated by dividing the number of shared unique clonotypes by the size of the smaller repertoire. Three approaches were used to assess repertoire richness: RTK rarefaction, the Chao1 estimator, and Recon v2.1 estimates of unobserved clonotypes. For all TCRbeta clonotypes obtained by the gDNA method from a handful of donors, generation probabilities were computed with OLGA. TCRdb took this table from immuneACCESS and kept in-frame rearrangements with V and J called. Such tables lack part of the clones; where checked against another copy, unresolved V genes explain under half of the gap, and the rest is unexplained. That table gives V, J and clone size, and the DNA gave D and trimming. The sample records approximately 180,000 clones, about 93% of which are singletons. The top ten constitute more than 0.065% of the sample.

The donors were healthy, HIV-negative adults who had no recently reported acute infections or vaccinations. All donors were Caucasian adults living in Nashville, Tennessee, USA. Magnetic negative selection was used to enrich CD4+ T cells, after which naive cells were positively selected on CD45RA and the negative fraction became the memory subset. Blood was collected by leukapheresis, and PBMCs were isolated by Ficoll-Histopaque density gradient centrifugation and then cryopreserved in liquid nitrogen vapor phase. Analytical flow cytometry was used to check the purity and quantity of each magnetically sorted T cell population. Genomic DNA was isolated from each sorted fraction and quantified by UV absorbance on a Nanodrop 2000c. Of note for this clone: The antigen it binds to is not known. No much larger clone is present one base from it, and per-base qualities are unavailable.

Input material: naive CD4+ T cells sorted from blood. Explained via the paper, the cell subset or site label denotes: CD45RA+ positively selected. The sequence came from a woman in her 30s in good health. This chain is built from TRBV27 and TRBJ2-7; TRBD1 agrees with 10 junctional bases. The CDR3 has the sequence CASSSRDRGGRYF. The DNA reads as follows: TGTGCCAGCAGTTCCCGGGACAGGGGAGGACGGTACTTC.